The sequence of this TCR beta chain was determined in a study of a mutant IDH1 vaccine in newly diagnosed glioma. In regard to this clone: The target antigen is unknown.

Indicated time point: week 35, safety follow-up. A single vaccine dose contained 300 ug of mutant IDH1 20-mer peptide, and topical imiquimod was used with it. The CDR3 has 15 residues. CDR1 MNHNY and CDR2 SVGAGI come from the germline V gene (reference sequence). V lost 6 bases and J lost 6; bases outside the gene matches: 10. Here immunoSEQ multiplex PCR was the method, and the copy in TCRdb shows in-frame clones only, minus some. The sample lists 60,000 or so clones, around four fifths occurring once. V is TRBV6-6 and J is TRBJ2-3; 9 nucleotides agree with TRBD1. The TCR originated in a man aged 30 to 39 with glioma. Sequencing was performed on PBMCs, taken from a glioma patient whose treatment included an IDH1 peptide vaccine. The DNA for the CDR3 is TGTGCCAGCAGCTTCTGGACAGGGGTGACGGATACGCAGTATTTT. Its translation: CASSFWTGVTDTQYF.